The 16 T cell receptor beta chains below come from one sample, sequenced in a study of blood T cells in healthy people across ages. PCR was performed a second time for about 7 to 11 cycles using a sample-barcoded 5' primer and a J-beta primer mix. TCRdb itself ran the 5' RACE reads through MiXCR, one entry per CDR3 protein. The sample shows 600,000 to 1,000,000 distinct CDR3 sequences, roughly 50% of them seen only once. The sequenced material came from blood. The receptors originated from a young man in good health.

This clonotype was seen a few times. V and J are TRBV24-1 and TRBJ2-7; D assignment may be TRBD1 or TRBD2 (5 bases each). Germline loops: CDR1 KGHDR, CDR2 SFDVKD. The V end lost 7 bases, the J end lost 0 bases, and 15 bases lay between the germline ends. The CDR3 sequence is 15 residues long. DNA for the CDR3: TGTGCCACCAGCCCCTCGGGGCCCGCCTCCTACGAGCAGTACTTC. It specifies CATSPSGPASYEQYF.

The genes are TRBV7-2 and TRBJ1-6; 10 bases are a match to TRBD1. CDR1 is SGHTA, CDR2 FQGNSA, per germline. Losses at the gene ends were 5 bases for V and 7 bases for J; bases not matched to a gene: 14. The CDR3 is 18 residues long. The DNA for the CDR3 is TGTGCCAGCAGCCCAAAAGGTGTCGTGGGACAGGGGAATTCACCCCTCCACTTT. Translation gives CASSPKGVVGQGNSPLHF.

This clonotype occurred once. The chain has TRBV7-6 and TRBJ1-4; D not resolved. The V gene's germline CDR1 is SGHVS and CDR2 FNYEAQ. The CDR3 extends over 15 amino acids. V lost 2 bases to trimming and J lost 5 bases, with 12 bases between them. CDR3 nucleotide sequence: TGTGCCAGCAGCTTAAGCCGGACCGTAAATGAAAAACTGTTTTTT. This codes for CASSLSRTVNEKLFF.

The sample holds many counts of this clonotype. A much more abundant neighbour one base away suggests this may be a read error. CDR3 sequence (DNA): TGTGCCAGCAGCGTACGGACAGGGGATTATGGCTACACCTTC. It specifies CASSVRTGDYGYTF. This chain uses TRBV7-9 with TRBJ1-2, with 9 bases lining up with TRBD1. The germline CDR1 and CDR2 sequences are SEHNR and FQNEAQ (reference sequence). This CDR3 is built from 14 residues. The V gene end was trimmed by 5 bases and the J gene end by 5 bases; junction bases not matched to a gene: 6.

This clonotype was picked up a small number of times. V is TRBV28 and J is TRBJ2-7; 8 nucleotides align to TRBD1. Germline trimming cut 5 bases from V and 4 bases from J; bases unmatched to any gene: 7. Per the germline V gene, CDR1 is MDHEN and CDR2 is SYDVKM. This CDR3 has 14 residues. The CDR3 bases are TGTGCCAGCAGTCCTCCGGGACAGGAGTACGAGCAGTACTTC. Encoded protein: CASSPPGQEYEQYF. Full variable domain (outside the CDR3, taken from reference TRBV28 and TRBJ2-7): DVKVTQSSRYLVKRTGEKVFLECVQDMDHENMFWYRQDPGLGLRLIYFSYDVKMKEKGDIPEGYSVSREKKERFSLILESASTNQTSMYLCASSPPGQEYEQYFGPGTRLTVT.

This clonotype showed up many times. The V and J genes are TRBV20-1 and TRBJ1-6; D unresolved. CDR3 size: 13 residues. Germline values: CDR1 DFQATT, CDR2 SNEGSKA (reference sequence). Trimming cost V 4 bases and J 8 bases, with 12 bases left between them. The CDR3 DNA follows: TGCAGTGCTATAGAACTTTCCGATTCACCCCTCCACTTT. Amino acids: CSAIELSDSPLHF.

This clonotype was seen only once. The J gene is TRBJ2-7, the V gene TRBV20-1, with D perhaps assigned TRBD1 or TRBD2 (5 bases each). This CDR3 has 12 amino acids. Germline loops: CDR1 DFQATT, CDR2 SNEGSKA (reference sequence). V lost 4 bases to trimming and J lost 4 bases, with 11 bases between them. The CDR3 loop is CSANRDGYEQYF. CDR3 DNA sequence: TGCAGTGCTAACCGGGACGGGTACGAGCAGTACTTC.

This clonotype came up a few times. The V and J genes are TRBV7-2 and TRBJ2-7; maybe TRBD2 (6 bases). CDR1 and CDR2 (germline): SGHTA, FQGNSA. The V gene lost 6 bases and the J gene lost 2 bases, with 14 bases spanning the gap. This CDR3 has 14 amino acids. CDR3 sequence (DNA): TGTGCCAGCAGTTATCTTAGCGGCCCCTACGAGCAGTACTTC. It is translated as CASSYLSGPYEQYF.

This clonotype came up many times. This chain uses TRBV3-1 with TRBJ2-1; 7 nucleotides match TRBD1. Trimming took 5 bases from V and 11 from J; bases not matched to a gene: 9. CDR3 size: 13 residues. The germline V gene has CDR1 LGHDT and CDR2 YNNKEL (reference sequence). The CDR3 spells CASSLAEGGKQFF. The CDR3 DNA is TGTGCCAGCAGCTTGGCAGAAGGGGGCAAGCAGTTCTTC.

This clonotype has just a few counts. This chain joins TRBV10-3 and TRBJ2-3, with D perhaps matching TRBD1 (5 bases). V lost 8 bases and J 4 bases, leaving 13 bases between the germline ends. The CDR3 spans 13 residues. Germline loops: CDR1 ENHRY, CDR2 SYGVKD. The CDR3 is CAIRSGLADTQYF. The CDR3 DNA is TGTGCCATCCGATCAGGGTTGGCAGATACGCAGTATTTT.

This chain joins TRBV20-1 and TRBJ2-1; D may be TRBD2 (5 bases). The germline V and J ends were trimmed by 3 bases and 9 bases, with 12 bases remaining between them. Looked up from germline, CDR1 is DFQATT and CDR2 is SNEGSKA (reference sequence). This CDR3 comprises 12 residues. The CDR3: CSASLGRGEQFF. For the CDR3, the DNA is TGCAGTGCTAGTTTAGGCCGGGGTGAGCAGTTCTTC.

The V call is TRBV21-1, the J call TRBJ2-1; TRBD2, the table's D call, was not compared with the DNA. TRBV21-1 corresponds to a pseudogene. The CDR3 sequence is 18 residues long. The CDR3 sequence: CASRADHPGTPRRNEQFF. In nucleotides, the CDR3 is TGTGCCAGCAGGGCGGACCACCCCGGGACTCCTAGGCGCAATGAGCAGTTCTTC.

The chain is built from TRBV28 and TRBJ1-2; tentatively, D is TRBD1 (6 bases). Trimming cost V 3 bases and J 2 bases, with 10 bases left between them. Germline V gene data show CDR1 as MDHEN and CDR2 as SYDVKM. CDR3 length: 14 amino acids. CDR3 nucleotide sequence: TGTGCCAGCAGTTTCAGGGGTGCCAACTATGGCTACACCTTC. Its translation: CASSFRGANYGYTF.

The CDR3 region has the DNA TGCAGTGCTAGACACCCTGGGTCCTACGAGCAGTACTTC. Residues: CSARHPGSYEQYF. This chain connects TRBV20-1 to TRBJ2-7; D gene ambiguous. Deletions cut 2 bases from V and 1 base from J, with 9 bases between. The CDR3 is made up of 13 amino acids. CDR1 and CDR2 (germline): DFQATT, SNEGSKA (reference sequence).

V and J are TRBV6-1 and TRBJ2-2, with D possibly matching TRBD1 (5 bases). Germline values: CDR1 MNHNS, CDR2 SASEGT. V was pared by 4 bases and J by 10 bases, with 13 bases between. CDR3 length: 13 residues. The CDR3 DNA sequence: TGTGCCAGCAGTGGCATCAGGGCTTCGGAGCTGTTTTTT. Encoded protein: CASSGIRASELFF.

In this sample, this clonotype turned up once. V gene TRBV3-1 combines with J gene TRBJ2-7; a possible D gene is TRBD2 (5 bases). Deletions cut 3 bases from V and 0 bases from J, with 9 bases between. The CDR3 is 14 residues long. CDR1 is LGHDT and CDR2 is YNNKEL in the germline V gene (reference sequence). CDR3 region: CASSHMGSSYEQYF. CDR3 coding DNA: TGTGCCAGCAGCCATATGGGGAGCTCCTACGAGCAGTACTTC.